This T cell receptor beta chain was recorded in a study of blood T cell repertoires in COVID-19. The CDR3 sequence is 16 residues long. Germline CDR1 is MNHNS and CDR2 is SASEGT. Trimming took 4 bases from V and 5 from J; bases not matched to a gene: 10. Original methodology: The assay estimated nucleated cells by amplifying reference gene primers. Here immunoSEQ multiplex PCR was the method, and the copy in TCRdb shows in-frame clones only, minus some. That table furnishes V, J and clone size, whereas the DNA furnished D and trimming. The sample has fewer than 110,000 clones; 85% to 95% are singletons.

V gene TRBV6-1 combines with J gene TRBJ2-2; TRBD1 aligns across 7 bases. This sequence was found in a man aged 45-65 years with active COVID-19. Material for sequencing was peripheral blood. The CDR3 sequence: CASSGYSGGQTGELFF. For the CDR3, the DNA is TGTGCCAGCAGTGGTTATTCAGGGGGTCAGACCGGGGAGCTGTTTTTT.